This TCR beta chain was recorded in a study of response to subunit inactivated influenza vaccine (dated by TCRdb to between 2018 and 2020). Regarding the study in general: To follow how T cells responded to a trivalent subunit inactivated influenza vaccine, the researchers relied on deep quantitative profiling of the T cell receptor repertoire.

What the authors observed across the whole study: The authors proposed that each seasonal influenza vaccination may bring in only a limited number of new T cells.

The CDR3 has 14 amino acids, counting the end cysteine and phenylalanine. The kept DNA is CDR3 alone, 42 bases in frame from the first base. V lost 1 base and J lost 3 bases, and the count of bases not matched to a germline gene is 3. The library came from RT-PCR. Instrument on record: Illumina HiSeq 2500. Through fastp at Q25 and MiXCR, TCRdb rebuilt clones from the public reads, retaining in-frame beta chains. Rows with a matching CDR3 protein are joined into one entry that keeps the most common DNA and genes. Here the sample has approximately 530,000 distinct CDR3 sequences; approximately 6.9% occur a single time. Clones ranked in the top ten supply roughly 14% of the sample. This clonotype was observed many times. This clone's antigen is unknown. No base quality values were provided; no much bigger clone lies one nucleotide off.

This sequence originates from a man between 50 and 75 years old who received an inactivated influenza vaccine. Donor details come from another sample of the same person, matched by shared clones. The V and J segments used are TRBV12-3 or TRBV12-4 and TRBJ2-7, and TRBD1 aligns with 7 junction nucleotides. The input for sequencing was PBMCs from blood, taken less than 30 months after vaccination. The encoded CDR3 is CASSLGGDSYEQYF. Here is the DNA: TGTGCCAGCAGTTTAGGAGGGGACAGCTACGAGCAGTACTTC.